The subject of this entry is one T cell receptor (beta chain). What it recognizes is unknown. With no exception, relapse followed autologous stem cell transplantation in all patients, and brentuximab vedotin exposure varied. Germline V gene sequence: CDR1 SNHLY, CDR2 FYNNEI. The ends were cut back, 3 bases at V and 6 bases at J, with 6 bases in the middle. This CDR3 has 11 amino acids. The sample belongs to a study of PD-1 blockade in classical Hodgkin lymphoma. Study-level results: Newly diagnosed patients had diversity similar to the baseline diversity of complete responders. CD4+ TCR diversity, unlike CD8+, rose significantly by C4D1. Before treatment, TCR diversity in newly diagnosed patients was reportedly lower than in healthy donors. Patients excluded were those beginning nivolumab under 1 year after ASCT.

Produced via immunoSEQ multiplex PCR; TCRdb's table is partial and in-frame only. Of about 110,000 clones in the sample, roughly nine tenths were seen once. V and J are TRBV2 and TRBJ2-7; D gene uncertain. The source material was peripheral blood mononuclear cells (PBMCs), sampled before the second cycle of nivolumab. This sequence originates from a human donor with classical Hodgkin lymphoma. CDR3 in amino acids: CASSDEIEQYF. For the CDR3, the DNA is TGTGCCAGCAGTGATGAAATCGAGCAGTACTTC.